A selection of T cell receptor beta chains follows, all from one sample in a study of blood T cell repertoires in COVID-19. Profiled with immunoSEQ multiplex PCR; TCRdb holds only in-frame clones, not every one. The sample yields under 400,000 clones, almost 90% seen once. Sequencing input: peripheral blood. Receptors were obtained from a woman in her twenties or thirties with COVID-19, enrolled during active disease. The CDR3 runs from the conserved cysteine through the conserved F or W. The order of the fields is D gene, clone size, V gene, J gene, CDR3 length, CDR3 protein, CDR3 DNA. The D gene is left open where the match is weak. Only part of the rows carry a size: once, few, many, or a class if the clone is expanded.

>TRBD2|.|TRBV3-1/TRBV3-2|TRBJ2-1|15
CASSLMGREVDEQFF
TGTGCCAGCAGCTTGATGGGGAGGGAAGTCGATGAGCAGTTCTTC
>TRBD2|once|TRBV24-1|TRBJ2-1|16
CATSDSSGSSGGEQFF
TGTGCCACCAGTGATTCTAGCGGGAGTTCAGGGGGCGAGCAGTTCTTC
>.|.|TRBV7-3|TRBJ1-1|15
CASSGVRGRNTEAFF
TGTGCCAGCAGCGGGGTCAGGGGTAGGAACACTGAAGCTTTCTTT
>.|.|TRBV28|TRBJ1-5|16
CASSSSNSGHNQPQHF
TGTGCCAGCAGTTCCAGCAACTCGGGACATAATCAGCCCCAGCATTTT
>TRBD2|.|TRBV6-1|TRBJ2-7|14
CASSDIAGGVEQYF
TGTGCCAGCAGTGACATAGCGGGGGGAGTTGAGCAGTACTTC
>.|.|TRBV29-1|TRBJ1-1|13
CSVMIGRDTEAFF
TGCAGCGTGATGATAGGGCGGGACACTGAAGCTTTCTTT
>.|.|TRBV25-1|TRBJ2-3|17
CASSEGNWGTSTDTQYF
TGTGCCAGCAGTGAAGGGAATTGGGGCACCAGCACAGATACGCAGTATTTT
>.|few|TRBV4-2|TRBJ2-1|13
CASSQGLVNEQFF
TGTGCCAGCAGCCAAGGACTAGTCAATGAGCAGTTCTTC
>TRBD2|.|TRBV6-1|TRBJ2-7|16
CASSDWTSGFPYEQYF
TGTGCCAGCAGTGACTGGACTAGCGGGTTTCCCTACGAGCAGTACTTC
>TRBD2|.|TRBV5-1|TRBJ2-7|15
CASSLEEAGGYEQYF
TGCGCCAGCAGCTTGGAAGAAGCGGGAGGCTACGAGCAGTACTTC
>TRBD2|.|TRBV19|TRBJ2-1|14
CASSETSGRNEQFF
TGTGCCAGTAGCGAGACTAGCGGGAGGAATGAGCAGTTCTTC
>TRBD1|.|TRBV7-9|TRBJ1-2|15
CASSYPTGGSYGYTF
TGTGCCAGCAGCTATCCGACAGGGGGAAGCTATGGCTACACCTTC
>.|.|TRBV30|TRBJ2-7|11
CAWMGDYEQYF
TGTGCCTGGATGGGAGACTACGAGCAGTACTTC
>.|few|TRBV28|TRBJ1-5|15
CASSRVLYSNQPQHF
TGTGCCAGCAGCCGGGTCCTATATAGCAATCAGCCCCAGCATTTT
>.|.|TRBV19|TRBJ1-5|15
CASSMRKNSNQPQHF
TGTGCCAGTAGTATGAGGAAGAATAGCAATCAGCCCCAGCATTTT
>TRBD2|.|TRBV11-2|TRBJ2-1|14
CASSLINSGREQFF
TGTGCCAGCAGCTTAATCAATAGCGGGAGGGAGCAGTTCTTC
>TRBD2|.|TRBV19|TRBJ2-1|16
CASSVQAGGMYNEQFF
TGTGCCAGTAGTGTACAAGCGGGAGGTATGTACAATGAGCAGTTCTTC
>TRBD1|.|TRBV18|TRBJ1-2|15
CASSPREQGAYGYTF
TGTGCCAGCTCACCACGGGAACAGGGGGCCTATGGCTACACCTTC
>TRBD2|.|TRBV24-1|TRBJ2-1|20
CATSDLKSSGRTKSYNEQFF
TGTGCCACCAGTGATTTGAAGTCTAGCGGGAGGACAAAATCCTACAATGAGCAGTTCTTC
>.|.|TRBV6-5|TRBJ1-5|14
CASSHREGNQPQHF
TGTGCCAGCAGCCACAGGGAAGGCAATCAGCCCCAGCATTTT
>.|.|TRBV11-2|TRBJ2-3|14
CASSLAAGTDTQYF
TGTGCCAGCAGCTTGGCGGCCGGCACAGATACGCAGTATTTT
>TRBD1|.|TRBV27|TRBJ2-7|15
CASSLGTGNSYEQYF
TGTGCCAGCAGTTTAGGGACAGGTAACTCCTACGAGCAGTACTTC
>.|.|TRBV18|TRBJ2-7|14
CASSPQAGTYEQYF
TGTGCCAGCTCACCACAAGCAGGGACCTACGAGCAGTACTTC
>.|.|TRBV19|TRBJ1-3|15
CASKRQPFSGNTIYF
TGTGCCAGTAAAAGACAGCCCTTCTCTGGAAACACCATATATTTT
>.|.|TRBV5-4|TRBJ1-3|17
CASSLGQGASVGNTIYF
TGTGCCAGCAGCTTGGGCCAAGGGGCCTCGGTGGGAAACACCATATATTTT
>.|.|TRBV19|TRBJ2-1|14
CASSIEVTYNEQFF
TGTGCCAGTAGTATAGAGGTGACTTACAATGAGCAGTTCTTC
>TRBD1|.|TRBV2|TRBJ1-4|14
CASSDDRGEEKLFF
TGTGCCAGCAGTGACGACAGGGGGGAAGAAAAACTGTTTTTT
>TRBD1|.|TRBV28|TRBJ1-1|15
CAIRTGGAGSSEAFF
TGTGCCATCAGGACAGGGGGCGCGGGGTCATCTGAAGCTTTCTTT
>.|.|TRBV12-3/TRBV12-4|TRBJ1-1|11
CASTSAAQAFF
TGTGCCAGCACTAGCGCTGCCCAAGCTTTCTTT
>TRBD2|.|TRBV10-3|TRBJ2-1|14
CAISDSGSGNEQFF
TGTGCCATCAGTGATAGCGGGAGTGGCAATGAGCAGTTCTTC
>TRBD1|.|TRBV4-1|TRBJ1-5|14
CASSQEGGRQPQHF
TGCGCCAGCAGCCAAGAAGGGGGCCGGCAGCCCCAGCATTTT
>.|.|TRBV11-3|TRBJ1-3|13
CASSAGVGNTIYF
TGTGCCAGCAGCGCAGGGGTCGGAAACACCATATATTTT
>.|few|TRBV6-1|TRBJ1-2|14
CASSDRRNNYGYTF
TGTGCCAGCAGTGACCGCAGGAATAACTATGGCTACACCTTC
>TRBD1|.|TRBV6-6|TRBJ2-3|14
CASRTDRDTDTQYF
TGTGCCAGCAGAACGGACAGGGACACAGATACGCAGTATTTT
>.|.|TRBV5-1|TRBJ1-3|17
CASSLVSAAGSGNTIYF
TGCGCCAGCAGCTTGGTGTCCGCGGCCGGCTCTGGAAACACCATATATTTT
>.|.|TRBV6-2/TRBV6-3|TRBJ1-5|15
CASSYGSLSNQPQHF
TGTGCCAGCAGTTACGGGAGTCTGAGCAATCAGCCCCAGCATTTT
>TRBD1|.|TRBV29-1|TRBJ2-3|14
CSARQGPFTDTQYF
TGCAGCGCCCGACAGGGGCCTTTCACAGATACGCAGTATTTT
>.|.|TRBV11-2|TRBJ1-2|14
CASSLDGTQYGYTF
TGTGCCAGCAGCTTAGACGGGACACAATATGGCTACACCTTC
>.|.|TRBV14|TRBJ2-7|17
CASSQEWGGQGSREQYF
TGTGCCAGCAGCCAAGAATGGGGCGGGCAGGGGAGTAGAGAGCAGTACTTC
>.|.|TRBV28|TRBJ1-2|12
CASSLAGVGYTF
TGTGCCAGCAGTTTAGCAGGGGTTGGCTACACCTTC
>TRBD1|.|TRBV15|TRBJ2-6|17
CATSRGQAPSGANVLTF
TGTGCCACCAGCAGGGGACAGGCACCCTCTGGGGCCAACGTCCTGACTTTC
>.|once|TRBV28|TRBJ1-4|14
CASSWEQGNEKLFF
TGTGCCAGCAGTTGGGAACAGGGAAATGAAAAACTGTTTTTT
>.|.|TRBV21-1|TRBJ1-2|18
CASSKVGLSTGPNYGYTF
TGTGCCAGCAGCAAAGTTGGGCTTTCGACAGGTCCTAACTATGGCTACACCTTC
>.|.|TRBV7-3|TRBJ2-1|16
CASSLTGSGTYNEQFF
TGTGCCAGCAGCTTAACGGGAAGCGGAACCTACAATGAGCAGTTCTTC
>TRBD2|once|TRBV7-9|TRBJ2-3|15
CASSQRTSGADTQYF
TGTGCCAGCAGCCAAAGGACTAGCGGGGCAGATACGCAGTATTTT
>TRBD2|.|TRBV2|TRBJ2-1|14
CASDRLAGVNEQFF
TGTGCCAGCGATCGACTAGCGGGAGTCAATGAGCAGTTCTTC
>.|.|TRBV6-6|TRBJ1-6|16
CASTAGGGDGNSPLHF
TGTGCCAGCACCGCGGGGGGGGGCGATGGGAATTCACCCCTCCACTTT
>.|.|TRBV11-2|TRBJ1-2|13
CASSSSGGYGYTF
TGTGCCAGCAGCTCCTCGGGGGGCTATGGCTACACCTTC
>.|.|TRBV6-5|TRBJ1-1|15
CASSYYAGSNTEAFF
TGTGCCAGCAGTTACTACGCAGGGTCGAACACTGAAGCTTTCTTT
>.|few|TRBV14|TRBJ2-7|13
CASSQAGAYEQYF
TGTGCCAGCAGCCAAGCAGGGGCCTACGAGCAGTACTTC
>.|.|TRBV18|TRBJ2-6|15
CASSIFREGANVLTF
TGTGCCAGCTCGATTTTCCGAGAAGGGGCCAACGTCCTGACTTTC
>.|once|TRBV11-3|TRBJ2-2|17
CASSFRRSSANTGELFF
TGTGCCAGCAGCTTCCGGCGCTCTAGCGCGAACACCGGGGAGCTGTTTTTT
>.|.|TRBV15|TRBJ2-7|15
CATSGGHSRSYEQYF
TGTGCCACCAGCGGAGGACACTCCCGCTCCTACGAGCAGTACTTC
>TRBD1|.|TRBV19|TRBJ1-2|15
CASSMEGQGNYGYTF
TGTGCCAGTAGTATGGAGGGACAGGGTAACTATGGCTACACCTTC